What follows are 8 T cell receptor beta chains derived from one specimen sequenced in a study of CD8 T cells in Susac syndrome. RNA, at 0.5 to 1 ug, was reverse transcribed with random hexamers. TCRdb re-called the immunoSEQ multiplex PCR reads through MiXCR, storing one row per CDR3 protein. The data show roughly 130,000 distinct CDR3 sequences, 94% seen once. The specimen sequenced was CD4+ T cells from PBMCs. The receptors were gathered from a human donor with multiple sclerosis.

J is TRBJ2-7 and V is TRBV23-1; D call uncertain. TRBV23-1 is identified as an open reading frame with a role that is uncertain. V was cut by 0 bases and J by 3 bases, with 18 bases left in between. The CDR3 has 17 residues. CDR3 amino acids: CASSQSSEENLRYEQYF. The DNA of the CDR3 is TGCGCCAGCAGTCAATCAAGCGAGGAGAACCTACGCTACGAGCAGTACTTC.

The CDR3: CSVGLAGGQETQYF. The CDR3 bases are TGCAGCGTGGGTCTAGCGGGGGGGCAAGAGACCCAGTACTTC. V usage is TRBV29-1 and J usage is TRBJ2-5, with 12 bases aligning to TRBD2. Germline values: CDR1 SQVTM, CDR2 ANQGSEA. The CDR3 covers 14 residues. Losses at the gene ends were 6 bases for V and 2 bases for J; bases not matched to a gene: 4.

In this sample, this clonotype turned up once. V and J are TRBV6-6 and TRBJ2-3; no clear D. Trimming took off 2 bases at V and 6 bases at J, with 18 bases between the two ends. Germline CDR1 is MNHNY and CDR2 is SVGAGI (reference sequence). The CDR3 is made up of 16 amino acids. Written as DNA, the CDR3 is TGTGCCAGCAGTTACCGGGCGGCTCAGACGGTGGATACGCAGTATTTT. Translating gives CASSYRAAQTVDTQYF.

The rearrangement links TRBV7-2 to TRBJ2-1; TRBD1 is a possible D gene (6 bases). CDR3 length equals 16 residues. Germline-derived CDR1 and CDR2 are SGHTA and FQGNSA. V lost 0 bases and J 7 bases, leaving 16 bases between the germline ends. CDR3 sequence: CASSLAGKGGRNEQFF. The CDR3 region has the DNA TGTGCCAGCAGCTTAGCAGGGAAAGGGGGACGAAATGAGCAGTTCTTC.

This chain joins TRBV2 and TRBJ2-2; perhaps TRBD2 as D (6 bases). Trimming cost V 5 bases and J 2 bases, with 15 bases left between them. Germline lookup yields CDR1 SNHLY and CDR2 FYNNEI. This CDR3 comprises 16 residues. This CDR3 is CASSYGGNPNTGELFF. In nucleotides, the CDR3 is TGTGCCAGCAGTTATGGGGGGAATCCCAACACCGGGGAGCTGTTTTTT.

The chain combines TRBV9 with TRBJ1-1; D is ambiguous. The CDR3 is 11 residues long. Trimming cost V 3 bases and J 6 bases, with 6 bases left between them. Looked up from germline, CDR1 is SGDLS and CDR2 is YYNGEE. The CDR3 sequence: CASSGPSEAFF. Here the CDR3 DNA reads TGTGCCAGCAGCGGTCCCTCTGAAGCTTTCTTT.

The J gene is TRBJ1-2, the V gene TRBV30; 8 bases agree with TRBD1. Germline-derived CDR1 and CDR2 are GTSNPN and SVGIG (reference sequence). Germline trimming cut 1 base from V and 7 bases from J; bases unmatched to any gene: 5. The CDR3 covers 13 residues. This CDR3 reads CAWSGQGARGYTF. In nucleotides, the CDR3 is TGTGCCTGGAGTGGTCAGGGGGCGCGTGGCTACACCTTC. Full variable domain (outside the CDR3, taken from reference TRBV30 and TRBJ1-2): SQTIHQWPATLVQPVGSPLSLECTVEGTSNPNLYWYRQAAGRGLQLLFYSVGIGQISSEVPQNLSASRPQDRQFILSSKKLLLSDSGFYLCAWSGQGARGYTFGSGTRLTVV.

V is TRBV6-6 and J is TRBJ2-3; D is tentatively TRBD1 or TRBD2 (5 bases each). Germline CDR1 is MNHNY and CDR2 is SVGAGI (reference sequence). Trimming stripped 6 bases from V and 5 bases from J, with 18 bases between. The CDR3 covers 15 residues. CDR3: CASSRRQRQEDTQYF. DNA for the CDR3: TGTGCCAGCAGCCGACGACAGCGGCAGGAAGATACGCAGTATTTT.